This T cell receptor beta chain was retrieved from a study of T cells in Graves' hyperthyroidism and ophthalmopathy. RNA transcripts served as the template for amplifying TCR beta CDR3 regions. A first-round RT-PCR of the TCR CDR3 used the HTBI primer set. A single record per CDR3 protein comes from TCRdb applying MiXCR to the multiplex PCR reads. The sample holds about 610,000 distinct CDR3 sequences; roughly 16% are singletons and the top ten take 2.5% to 4%. Study-level results: Within blood appeared most thyroid clonotypes that had expanded above 0.001.

Germline CDR1 reads SGHRS; CDR2 reads YFSETQ. The length of the CDR3 is 15 residues. V gave up 5 bases and J gave up 0 bases; unmatched junction bases: 6. In regard to this clonotype: Its antigen is as yet unknown.

This TCR came from a woman between 40 and 50 years old with Graves' ophthalmopathy. The sequencing sample was made of blood. This chain uses TRBV5-1 with TRBJ1-1; 8 nucleotides match TRBD1. CDR3 DNA: TGCGCCAGCAGTCTGACAGGGGACATGAACACTGAAGCTTTCTTT. Amino acids: CASSLTGDMNTEAFF.